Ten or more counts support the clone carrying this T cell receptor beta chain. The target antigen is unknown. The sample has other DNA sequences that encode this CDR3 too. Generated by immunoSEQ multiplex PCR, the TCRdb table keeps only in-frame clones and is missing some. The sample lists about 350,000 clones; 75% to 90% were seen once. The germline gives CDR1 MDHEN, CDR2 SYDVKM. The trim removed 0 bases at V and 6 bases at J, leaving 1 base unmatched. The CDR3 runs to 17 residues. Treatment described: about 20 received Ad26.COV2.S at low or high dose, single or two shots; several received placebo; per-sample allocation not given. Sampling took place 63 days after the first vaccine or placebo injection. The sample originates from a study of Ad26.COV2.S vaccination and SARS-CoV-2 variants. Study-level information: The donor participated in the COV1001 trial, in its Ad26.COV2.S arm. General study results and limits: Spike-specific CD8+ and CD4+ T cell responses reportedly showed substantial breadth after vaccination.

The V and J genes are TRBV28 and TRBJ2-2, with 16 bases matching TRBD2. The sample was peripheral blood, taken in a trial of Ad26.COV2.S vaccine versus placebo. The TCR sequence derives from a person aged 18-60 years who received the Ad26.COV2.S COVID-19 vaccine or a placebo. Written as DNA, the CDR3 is TGTGCCAGCAGTTTATGGGGACTAGCGGGGGGGCCCGGGGAGCTGTTTTTT. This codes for CASSLWGLAGGPGELFF.